This T cell receptor (beta chain) was sequenced for a study of shared clonotypes between healthy human individuals. Study-level points and caveats: Read depth was anticipated to influence clonotype sharing among donors. Specimens sampled were limited to blood, with tissue repertoires likely differing. Memory subsets had estimated richness that was generally smaller than that of naive subsets.

As to this clone: Its antigen is as yet unknown.

CD45RO negativity and positive selection for CCR7 defined naive CD8 cells, a population that excluded terminally differentiated effector memory CD45RA+ cells. The test was conducted at deep level. Libraries were prepared by immunoSEQ multiplex PCR; TCRdb keeps only in-frame clonotypes and omits some of them. The table shows about 600,000 clones, with 95% to 96% occurring only once. This sequence was found in a woman in her twenties or thirties in good health. Sequenced input: naive CD8+ T cells sorted from blood.

CDR3 in DNA: TGCGCCAGCAGCTTGGACAGGGGCTCTGGAAACACCATATATTTT. Its protein is CASSLDRGSGNTIYF. V gene TRBV5-1 combines with J gene TRBJ1-3, with 7 bases identical to TRBD1. The ends lost 0 bases at V and 0 bases at J; junction bases unmatched: 0. The CDR3 extends over 15 amino acids. The germline V gene encodes CDR1 SGHRS and CDR2 YFSETQ.